These 12 T cell receptor beta chains share one sample of origin, sequenced in a study of patients and donors after allogeneic stem cell transplantation (dated by TCRdb to about 2020). The protocol used for the library was RT-PCR. The sample was run on a NextSeq 550. TCRdb cleaned the public reads at Q25 with fastp, built clones with MiXCR and kept in-frame beta chains. Under each unique CDR3 protein, matching rows form one entry showing the most common genes and DNA. The table for this sample lists about 160,000 distinct CDR3 sequences; approximately 31% of them were counted only once. The ten largest clones add up to 3.2% of the sample. What was sequenced was blood, either unsorted or a sorted T cell fraction (not recorded which). The receptors were gathered from a human donor who was either an allogeneic HSCT recipient or a stem cell or donor lymphocyte infusion donor (not recorded which). It is not recorded whose cells these are; they may come from a transplant donor.

Only a few counts were recorded for this clonotype. V is TRBV28 and J is TRBJ2-7; tentatively, D is TRBD1 (6 bases). The CDR3 loop spans 15 amino acids. CDR1 MDHEN and CDR2 SYDVKM come from the germline V gene. V lost 9 bases, J lost 5 bases, and 23 bases lay in between. The CDR3 reads CASPPAAGESDEQYF. CDR3 DNA: TGTGCCAGTCCCCCCGCGGCAGGGGAATCTGACGAGCAGTACTTC. Based on the CDR3 plus reference TRBV28 and TRBJ2-7, the full variable domain is DVKVTQSSRYLVKRTGEKVFLECVQDMDHENMFWYRQDPGLGLRLIYFSYDVKMKEKGDIPEGYSVSREKKERFSLILESASTNQTSMYLCASPPAAGESDEQYFGPGTRLTVT.

The V gene is TRBV6-2 or TRBV6-3, the J gene TRBJ2-3; D uncertain. The germline gives CDR1 MNHEY, CDR2 SVGEGT. The CDR3 covers 13 residues. The V end lost 6 bases, the J end lost 4 bases, and 11 bases lay between the germline ends. The DNA for the CDR3 is TGTGCCAGCAGAAGGGAAGGTCCAGATACGCAGTATTTT. This sequence encodes CASRREGPDTQYF.

This clonotype has more than one count but fewer than ten. The chain joins TRBV3-1 to TRBJ1-1; D gene unclear. Germline V gives CDR1 LGHDT, CDR2 YNNKEL (reference sequence). V was clipped by 1 base and J by 7 bases, with 13 bases between them. The CDR3 is made up of 14 amino acids. The CDR3 DNA follows: TGTGCCAGCAGCCAAGCTTCGACAAAGGTTGAAGCTTTCTTT. Translating gives CASSQASTKVEAFF.

The chain has TRBV25-1 and TRBJ2-5, with 11 bases aligning to TRBD2. This CDR3 contains 17 residues. CDR1 is MGHDK and CDR2 is SYGVNS in the germline V gene. With 1 base clipped from V and 1 base from J, the junction kept 5 bases outside the gene matches. The CDR3 nucleotides are TGTGCCAGCAGTGAATCCCGTAGCGGGAGGGCCCAAGAGACCCAGTACTTC. This sequence encodes CASSESRSGRAQETQYF.

The CDR3 region is CASRTPGQGGNYEQYF. The CDR3 nucleotides are TGTGCCAGCAGAACCCCGGGACAGGGGGGTAACTACGAGCAGTACTTC. The chain uses TRBV28 and TRBJ2-7; TRBD1 matches at 11 bases. Germline-derived CDR1 and CDR2 are MDHEN and SYDVKM. The junction had 10 bases not matched to a gene; V was cut back by 6 bases and J by 3 bases. The CDR3 contains 16 residues.

This sequence joins TRBV7-2 and TRBJ1-1; 10 bases match TRBD1. Germline CDR1 is SGHTA and CDR2 is FQGNSA. The junction had 6 bases not matched to a gene; V was cut back by 4 bases and J by 4 bases. This CDR3 region has 15 residues. The CDR3: CASSSPDRGLTEAFF. The CDR3, as DNA: TGTGCCAGCAGCTCACCAGACAGGGGGCTCACTGAAGCTTTCTTT.

This clonotype was seen only a few times. V gene TRBV12-3 or TRBV12-4 combines with J gene TRBJ1-5; D gene uncertain. The ends were cut back, 3 bases at V and 1 base at J, with 13 bases in the middle. The CDR3 is 16 residues long. The DNA of the CDR3 is TGTGCCAGCAGTTTGATGGGGTTAGGGAGCAATCAGCCCCAGCATTTT. Translation: CASSLMGLGSNQPQHF.

The rearrangement joins TRBV11-2 to TRBJ2-2, with a tentative D call TRBD2 (6 bases). The V end lost 5 bases, the J end lost 6 bases, and 16 bases lay between the germline ends. CDR3 length equals 15 residues. Germline V CDR1 and CDR2: SGHAT, FQNNGV. Written as DNA, the CDR3 is TGTGCCAGCAGCACCCAGACTAGTTTACCCGGGGAGCTGTTTTTT. Translated, it gives CASSTQTSLPGELFF.

The chain uses TRBV6-6 and TRBJ2-7; no reliable D call. From germline, CDR1 is MNHNY and CDR2 SVGAGI (reference sequence). Trimming cost V 8 bases and J 3 bases, with 11 bases left between them. This CDR3 spans 12 amino acids. In DNA form, the CDR3 reads TGTGCCAGCTGCCCAGGCGGCTACGAGCAGTACTTC. This translates into CASCPGGYEQYF.

Only a few counts were recorded for this clonotype. The chain links TRBV7-9 to TRBJ1-6; 7 bases are a match to TRBD1. This CDR3 spans 15 amino acids. Germline CDR1 and CDR2: SEHNR and FQNEAQ (reference sequence). V gave up 5 bases and J gave up 2 bases; unmatched junction bases: 3. The CDR3: CASSPGQAYNSPLHF. CDR3 DNA sequence: TGTGCCAGCAGCCCCGGACAGGCCTATAATTCACCCCTCCACTTT.

The rearrangement uses TRBV9 and TRBJ1-1; a possible D gene is TRBD1 (6 bases). V was pared by 0 bases and J by 1 base, with 13 bases between. CDR1 is SGDLS and CDR2 is YYNGEE in the germline V gene. The CDR3 length is 16 residues. The CDR3 DNA reads as TGTGCCAGCAGCGTAGGGGGCAGGGGTGCGAACACTGAAGCTTTCTTT. Its protein is CASSVGGRGANTEAFF.

This clonotype was seen only a few times. V gene TRBV30 combines with J gene TRBJ1-5, with no clear D. V was clipped by 1 base and J by 4 bases, with 8 bases between them. The length of the CDR3 is 13 residues. Looked up from germline, CDR1 is GTSNPN and CDR2 is SVGIG (reference sequence). The CDR3 spells CAWSAGGNQPQHF. The CDR3 nucleotides are TGTGCCTGGAGTGCGGGCGGGAATCAGCCCCAGCATTTT.